Detailed here is one T cell receptor (beta chain). Repertoires were generated with immunoSEQ multiplex PCR, while TCRdb's copy carries only in-frame clones and drops some. The sample lists 200,000 to 250,000 clones; over 75% were seen once. The entry originates in a study of blood T cell repertoires in COVID-19. From germline, CDR1 is LNHDA and CDR2 SQIVND (reference sequence). CDR3 length: 15 residues. The V and J ends lost 10 bases and 4 bases, in that order; junction bases with no gene match: 10. The chain uses TRBV19 and TRBJ2-1, with 10 bases identical to TRBD2. Material: peripheral blood. The source of this sequence is a human donor in a cohort sampled during active COVID-19. In DNA, the CDR3 is TGTGCCACCCAACCTAGCGGGGGACCTTACAATGAGCAGTTCTTC. As protein: CATQPSGGPYNEQFF.